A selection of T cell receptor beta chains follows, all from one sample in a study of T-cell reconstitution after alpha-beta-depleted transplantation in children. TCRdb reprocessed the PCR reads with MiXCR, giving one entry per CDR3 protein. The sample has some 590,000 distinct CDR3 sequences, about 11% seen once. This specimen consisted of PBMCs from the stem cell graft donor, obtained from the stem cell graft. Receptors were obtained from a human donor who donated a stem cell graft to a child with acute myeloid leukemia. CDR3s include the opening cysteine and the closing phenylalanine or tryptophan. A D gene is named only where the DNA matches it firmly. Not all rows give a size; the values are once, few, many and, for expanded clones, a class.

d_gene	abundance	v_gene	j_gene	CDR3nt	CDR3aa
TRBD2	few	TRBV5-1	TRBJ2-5	TGCGCCAGCAGCTTTCAGACTAGCGGGAGTCGGGAGACCCAGTACTTC	CASSFQTSGSRETQYF
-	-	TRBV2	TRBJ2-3	TGTGCCAGCAGTGAAGCGCCAGGGATAAAGACAGATACGCAGTATTTT	CASSEAPGIKTDTQYF
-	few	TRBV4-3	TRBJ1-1	TGCGCCAGCAGCCAAGAGGAGTGGACTGAAGCTTTCTTT	CASSQEEWTEAFF
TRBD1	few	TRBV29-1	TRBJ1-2	TGCAGCGTTGAAGATCTAAAGACAGGGAATGGCTACACCTTC	CSVEDLKTGNGYTF
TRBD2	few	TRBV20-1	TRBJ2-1	TGCAGTGCCCACCCTGGGACTAGCGGGAGGGTACCTTGGGAGCAGTTCTTC	CSAHPGTSGRVPWEQFF
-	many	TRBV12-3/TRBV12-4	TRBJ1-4	TGTGCCAGCAGTTTAGCGACAGCATCTAATGAAAAACTGTTTTTT	CASSLATASNEKLFF
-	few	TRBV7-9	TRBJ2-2	TGTGCCAGCAGCCCACCCGCGAGGACAGTGAACACCGGGGAGCTGTTTTTT	CASSPPARTVNTGELFF
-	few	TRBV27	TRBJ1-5	TGTGCCAGCAGATCTACAGGGACCCAGCCCCAGCATTTT	CASRSTGTQPQHF
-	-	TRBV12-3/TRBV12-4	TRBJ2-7	TGTGCCAGCAGTGGGACACTGACCTACGAGCAGTACTTC	CASSGTLTYEQYF
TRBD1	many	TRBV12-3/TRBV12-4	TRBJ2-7	TGTGCCAGCAGTCTGGACAGGACGTACGAGCAGTACTTC	CASSLDRTYEQYF
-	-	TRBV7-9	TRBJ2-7	TGTGCCAGCAGCCATCGAGACGGACAGAGCTACGAGCAGTACTTC	CASSHRDGQSYEQYF
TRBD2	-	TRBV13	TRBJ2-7	TGTGCCAGCAGCACCTTTGGGCGGGAGGGCGAATACGAGCAGTACTTC	CASSTFGREGEYEQYF
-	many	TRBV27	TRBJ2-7	TGTGCCAGCAGTTTAGTGCGGGGTGCCTACGAGCAGTACTTC	CASSLVRGAYEQYF
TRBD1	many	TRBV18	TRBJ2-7	TGTGCCAGCTCACCAGGTCAACAGGGGTCCTACGAGCAGTACTTC	CASSPGQQGSYEQYF
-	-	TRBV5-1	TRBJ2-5	TGCGCCAGCAGCTTGGCGCCCACAGGGTCCGGCCACCAAGAGACCCAGTACTTC	CASSLAPTGSGHQETQYF
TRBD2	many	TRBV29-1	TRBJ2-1	TGCAGCGTTGAAGGGGGACTAGCGGGAGACGATGAGCAGTTCTTC	CSVEGGLAGDDEQFF
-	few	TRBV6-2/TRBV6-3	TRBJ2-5	TGTGCCAGCAGTTACGGGCAGACGTTACAAGAGACCCAGTACTTC	CASSYGQTLQETQYF
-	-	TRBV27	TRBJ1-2	TGTGCCAGCAGCCTGAACCCCTGGGCAGGCAGGGACTATGGCTACACCTTC	CASSLNPWAGRDYGYTF
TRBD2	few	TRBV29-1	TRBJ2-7	TGCAGCGTTGAAAAATCTAGCGGGGCCTCCTACGAGCAGTACTTC	CSVEKSSGASYEQYF
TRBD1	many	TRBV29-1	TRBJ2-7	TGCAGCTCCAGGGGCAGGGGGCCATACGAGCAGTACTTC	CSSRGRGPYEQYF
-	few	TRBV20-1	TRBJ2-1	TGCAGTGCCGCCCTAACGGTAAATGAGCAGTTCTTC	CSAALTVNEQFF
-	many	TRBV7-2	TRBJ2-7	TGTGCCAGCAGCTTAAAATACGAGCAGTACTTC	CASSLKYEQYF
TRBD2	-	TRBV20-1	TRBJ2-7	TGCAGTGCCGTTCTCCCCGGGGGGAGCTCCTACGAGCAGTACTTC	CSAVLPGGSSYEQYF
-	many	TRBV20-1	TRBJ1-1	TGCAGTGCTAGAGATCCCAGGGGATCGGGCACTGAAGCTTTCTTT	CSARDPRGSGTEAFF
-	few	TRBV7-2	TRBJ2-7	TGTGCCAGCAGCTTGAGGAGCGGGCCTGCCTACGAGCAGTACTTC	CASSLRSGPAYEQYF
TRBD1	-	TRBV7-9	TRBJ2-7	TGTGCCAGCAGCCGGACAGGGTCAGTCTACGAGCAGTACTTC	CASSRTGSVYEQYF
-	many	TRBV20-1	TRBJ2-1	TGCAGTGCTAGACCTCAGGGAATTGGAACCCATGAGCAGTTCTTC	CSARPQGIGTHEQFF
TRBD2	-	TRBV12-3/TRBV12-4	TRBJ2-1	TGTGCCAGCAGTTACAGCCTAGCGGGAGTGACGGTTGGGCAGTTCTTC	CASSYSLAGVTVGQFF
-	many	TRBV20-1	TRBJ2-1	TGCAGTGCTTCACTCAAGCCCGAAGGTGGGCAGTTCTTC	CSASLKPEGGQFF
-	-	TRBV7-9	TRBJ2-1	TGTGCCAGCAGCCCCCCAGCAGCCTCCTACAATGAGCAGTTCTTC	CASSPPAASYNEQFF
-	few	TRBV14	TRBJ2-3	TGTGCCAGCAGCCAACCGACCGTTGTCACAGATACGCAGTATTTT	CASSQPTVVTDTQYF
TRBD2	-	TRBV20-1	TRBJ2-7	TGCAGTGCTCGGACTAGCGGGAGTTCCTACGAGCAGTACTTC	CSARTSGSSYEQYF
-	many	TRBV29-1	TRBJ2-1	TGCAGCGTTAGGGTAGCTGGGGACAATGAGCAGTTCTTC	CSVRVAGDNEQFF
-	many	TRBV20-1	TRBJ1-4	TGCAGTGCTCACCCCCCAGGGATCAATGAAAAACTGTTTTTT	CSAHPPGINEKLFF
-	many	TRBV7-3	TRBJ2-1	TGTGCCAGCAGCTTACTAGAGGGGTCGATAGGTGAGCAGTTCTTC	CASSLLEGSIGEQFF
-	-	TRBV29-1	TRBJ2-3	TGCAGCGTTGAAGTACTAGCAGCGCAGTATTTT	CSVEVLAAQYF
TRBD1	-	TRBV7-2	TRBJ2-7	TGTGCCAGCAGCTCACGGGGACAGTCCTACGAGCAGTACTTC	CASSSRGQSYEQYF
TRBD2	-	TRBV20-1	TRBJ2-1	TGCAGTGCTAGATCCCCGGGACTAGCGGGCAACAATGAGCAGTTCTTC	CSARSPGLAGNNEQFF
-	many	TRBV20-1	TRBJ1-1	TGCAGTGCTACCCCCGGGGGCACTGAAGCTTTCTTT	CSATPGGTEAFF
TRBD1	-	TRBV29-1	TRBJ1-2	TGCAGCGCCGCGGGACAGGGTAACTATGGCTACACCTTC	CSAAGQGNYGYTF
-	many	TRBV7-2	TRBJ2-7	TGTGCCAGCAGCCGCCAAGGTTCGGGGGACTACGAGCAGTACTTC	CASSRQGSGDYEQYF
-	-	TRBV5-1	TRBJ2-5	TGCGCCAGCAGTCCGGCTGGTGCACAAGAGACCCAGTACTTC	CASSPAGAQETQYF
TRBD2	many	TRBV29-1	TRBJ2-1	TGCAGCGTTGGACTAGCGGGGTACAATGAGCAGTTCTTC	CSVGLAGYNEQFF
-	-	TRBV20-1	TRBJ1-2	TGCAGTGCTAGGGAGACAGCGATTCGCGGCTACACCTTC	CSARETAIRGYTF
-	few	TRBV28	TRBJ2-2	TGTGCCAGCACCTCAATGGGGGGCGTTGGCACCGGGGAGCTGTTTTTT	CASTSMGGVGTGELFF
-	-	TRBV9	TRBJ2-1	TGTGCCAGCAGCGATTCGACCTGGGGTGAGCAGTTCTTC	CASSDSTWGEQFF
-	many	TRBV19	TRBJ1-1	TGTGCCAGTAGCTTCCTACAGGGCTTCGCTTTCTTT	CASSFLQGFAFF
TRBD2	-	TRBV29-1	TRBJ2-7	TGCAGCGTTGAGGGAACCGGGACTAGCGGCTACGAGCAGTACTTC	CSVEGTGTSGYEQYF
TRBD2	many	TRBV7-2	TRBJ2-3	TGTGCCAGCAGCCCATGGACTAGCGGCACAGATACGCAGTATTTT	CASSPWTSGTDTQYF
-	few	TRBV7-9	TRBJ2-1	TGTGCCAGCAGCTTAACAGGTAGTCAGCAGTTCTTC	CASSLTGSQQFF
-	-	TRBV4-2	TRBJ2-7	TGTGCCAGCAGCCATGATAAAGCGGCCGGGAACTCCTACGAGCAGTACTTC	CASSHDKAAGNSYEQYF
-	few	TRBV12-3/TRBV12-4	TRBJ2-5	TGTGCCAGCAGCTCAAGCGAAACACGCCAAGAGACCCAGTACTTC	CASSSSETRQETQYF
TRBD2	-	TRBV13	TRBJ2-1	TGTGCCAGCAGCTTAGGCGGGAGGGCCGGGAATGAGCAGTTCTTC	CASSLGGRAGNEQFF
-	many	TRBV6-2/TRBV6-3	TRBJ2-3	TGTGCCAGCAGTTTTCGGCCCACCACAGATACGCAGTATTTT	CASSFRPTTDTQYF
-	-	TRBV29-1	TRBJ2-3	TGCAGCGTTACCCCCGGGGTAGCTAGCACAGATACGCAGTATTTT	CSVTPGVASTDTQYF
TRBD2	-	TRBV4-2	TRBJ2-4	TGTGCCAGCAGCCAACAGTACCCTAGCGGCGAAAACATTCAGTACTTC	CASSQQYPSGENIQYF
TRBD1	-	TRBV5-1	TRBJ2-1	TGCGCCAGCAGCTTGGCCGGGACAGGGGGCTCGGATGAGCAGTTCTTC	CASSLAGTGGSDEQFF
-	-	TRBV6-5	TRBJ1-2	TGTGCCAGCAGCCGACCCGGGACCCTCAGAAGCTACACCTTC	CASSRPGTLRSYTF
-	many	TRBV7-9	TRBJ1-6	TGTGCCAGCAGCTCCGGGACACATAATTCACCCCTCCACTTT	CASSSGTHNSPLHF